These 18 T cell receptor beta chains were all obtained from the same sample, sequenced in a study of blood T cell repertoires in COVID-19. The data were produced by immunoSEQ multiplex PCR, yet TCRdb's version contains in-frame clones alone and is incomplete. The sample carries about 260,000 clones, approximately 84% recorded once. The sequencing input was peripheral blood. The receptors stem from a human donor in a cohort sampled during active COVID-19.

The rearrangement links TRBV25-1 to TRBJ1-2; possible D gene TRBD1, 6 bases. This CDR3 has 14 residues. The germline gives CDR1 MGHDK, CDR2 SYGVNS. V dropped 3 bases and J dropped 5 bases, with 13 bases sitting between them. The CDR3 nucleotides read TGTGCCAGCAGTGATTTAGGACAGTGGTATGGCTACACCTTC. This gives the protein CASSDLGQWYGYTF.

The chain couples TRBV6-1 to TRBJ2-5, with TRBD1 identical over 8 bases. This CDR3 has 14 residues. Germline V gene lookup returns CDR1 MNHNS and CDR2 SASEGT. Germline trimming cut 3 bases from V and 1 base from J; bases unmatched to any gene: 1. The DNA of the CDR3 is TGTGCCAGCAGTGAGGGGACAGGCCAAGAGACCCAGTACTTC. Its protein product is CASSEGTGQETQYF.

The genes are TRBV11-2 and TRBJ2-1; tentative D call: TRBD1 (8 bases). Trimming removed 3 bases from V and 3 bases from J, with 18 bases in between. The CDR3 runs 17 residues. CDR1 SGHAT and CDR2 FQNNGV come from the germline V gene. The CDR3 loop reads CASSLAGGTGLYNEQFF. The CDR3 nucleotides are TGTGCCAGCAGCTTGGCCGGGGGGACAGGCCTCTACAATGAGCAGTTCTTC.

The rearrangement joins TRBV5-6 to TRBJ2-1, with unresolved D. Germline CDR1 reads SGHDT; CDR2 reads YYEEEE. Trimming removed 1 base from V and 2 bases from J, with 10 bases in between. The CDR3 has 15 amino acids. The CDR3 loop reads CASSLWLDPYNEQFF. The CDR3 nucleotides read TGTGCCAGCAGCTTGTGGCTAGACCCCTACAATGAGCAGTTCTTC.

The rearrangement uses TRBV5-1 and TRBJ2-5; 9 bases match TRBD1. Trimming took 4 bases from V and 1 from J; bases not matched to a gene: 8. Germline V lookup: CDR1 SGHRS, CDR2 YFSETQ. The CDR3 is 16 residues long. In DNA form, the CDR3 reads TGCGCCAGCAGCATTTCCGGGACAGGGATCCAAGAGACCCAGTACTTC. Translated, it gives CASSISGTGIQETQYF.

The chain has TRBV6-4 and TRBJ2-3; the D gene is possibly TRBD2 (6 bases). Trimming stripped 3 bases from V and 0 bases from J, with 10 bases between. CDR3 length: 15 residues. Germline assignment: CDR1 MRHNA and CDR2 SNTAGT. The CDR3 reads CASSEGRGSTDTQYF. The CDR3 DNA reads TGTGCCAGCAGTGAAGGGCGGGGCAGCACAGATACGCAGTATTTT.

In this sample, this clone turned up once. V gene TRBV2 combines with J gene TRBJ2-3, with TRBD2 identical over 8 bases. Losses at the gene ends were 7 bases for V and 5 bases for J; bases not matched to a gene: 5. CDR3 length: 13 residues. Germline V gene lookup returns CDR1 SNHLY and CDR2 FYNNEI. In nucleotides, the CDR3 is TGTGCCAGCATGGCGGGAGGTAAAGATACGCAGTATTTT. Protein: CASMAGGKDTQYF.

The rearrangement joins TRBV19 to TRBJ2-7, with 7 bases aligning to TRBD1. V lost 3 bases, J lost 6 bases, and 2 bases stayed unmatched. Germline-derived CDR1 and CDR2 are LNHDA and SQIVND (reference sequence). The CDR3 loop spans 12 amino acids. The CDR3 DNA follows: TGTGCCAGTAGTATCAAGGGGGCCGAGCAGTACTTC. Encoded protein: CASSIKGAEQYF.

This chain links TRBV5-1 with TRBJ2-1, with 8 bases matching TRBD1. The CDR3 sequence is 16 residues long. Trimming at V came to 6 bases and at J to 8 bases, leaving 16 bases not matched to a gene. CDR1 and CDR2 from the germline V gene are SGHRS and YFSETQ. The CDR3 reads CASKAFRDRTSDEQFF. The CDR3 DNA reads as TGCGCCAGCAAGGCATTCCGGGACAGGACTTCTGATGAGCAGTTCTTC.

This rearrangement joins TRBV12-5 to TRBJ2-7, with TRBD2 matching 9 bases. CDR3 size: 15 residues. The germline CDR1 and CDR2 sequences are LGHNT and FRNRAP. V lost 6 bases, J lost 2 bases, and 8 bases stayed unmatched. The CDR3: CASGTASGETYEQYF. DNA of the CDR3: TGTGCTAGTGGGACGGCTAGCGGGGAAACCTACGAGCAGTACTTC.

J is TRBJ2-7 and V is TRBV9, with D uncertain. Trimming cost V 0 bases and J 0 bases, with 7 bases left between them. CDR1 is SGDLS and CDR2 is YYNGEE in the germline V gene. The CDR3 extends over 14 amino acids. The CDR3 nucleotides read TGTGCCAGCAGCGTAGCGGCTAGCTCCTACGAGCAGTACTTC. This encodes CASSVAASSYEQYF.

The chain carries TRBV12-3 or TRBV12-4 and TRBJ1-3; D is unclear. Trimming took 4 bases from V and 7 from J, leaving 5 bases between them. This CDR3 comprises 11 residues. This CDR3 is CASSSVNTIYF. For the CDR3, the DNA is TGTGCCAGCAGTTCGGTGAACACCATATATTTT.

The V and J genes are TRBV18 and TRBJ2-1; 7 bases line up with TRBD2. V was pared by 10 bases and J by 2 bases, with 8 bases of the junction left unmatched. CDR3 length: 14 residues. CDR1 and CDR2 from the germline V gene are KGHSH and LQKENI. CDR3 in DNA: TGTGCCACCATGGCGGGAGTAACCTACAATGAGCAGTTCTTC. This translates into CATMAGVTYNEQFF.

V gene TRBV10-3 combines with J gene TRBJ1-2, with D possibly being TRBD1 (6 bases). Germline lookup yields CDR1 ENHRY and CDR2 SYGVKD. The germline V and J ends were trimmed by 2 bases and 8 bases, with 15 bases remaining between them. The length of the CDR3 is 14 residues. CDR3 region: CAISEGTQSKGYTF. The CDR3 DNA reads as TGTGCCATCAGTGAGGGGACACAAAGCAAGGGCTACACCTTC.

V is TRBV11-2 and J is TRBJ2-5; 9 bases are a match to TRBD2. With 5 bases clipped from V and 5 bases from J, the junction kept 6 bases outside the gene matches. Germline-derived CDR1 and CDR2 are SGHAT and FQNNGV. The CDR3 is 14 residues long. CDR3 DNA: TGTGCCAGCAGCCCAGCGGGGGGCTGGGAGACCCAGTACTTC. It specifies CASSPAGGWETQYF.

The V call is TRBV25-1, the J call TRBJ2-2; D might be TRBD1 (7 bases). Trimming shortened V by 3 bases and J by 6 bases, and 20 bases separated the two germline ends. Per germline, CDR1 MGHDK and CDR2 SYGVNS. This CDR3 spans 17 amino acids. The CDR3 DNA sequence: TGTGCCAGCAGTGACTCCCGGACAGGCGGGGAGGCCGGGGAGCTGTTTTTT. This gives the protein CASSDSRTGGEAGELFF.

The CDR3 is CASSLGLEQSQFF. CDR3 sequence (DNA): TGTGCCAGCAGCTTAGGTCTAGAGCAGAGCCAGTTCTTC. The V and J genes are TRBV7-2 and TRBJ2-1; unclear D gene. Germline V gives CDR1 SGHTA, CDR2 FQGNSA. V dropped 1 base and J dropped 13 bases, with 14 bases sitting between them. The CDR3 length is 13 residues. Full variable domain (missing parts from reference TRBV7-2 and TRBJ2-1): GAGVSQSPSNKVTEKGKDVELRCDPISGHTALYWYRQSLGQGLEFLIYFQGNSAPDKSGLPSDRFSAERTGGSVSTLTIQRTQQEDSAVYLCASSLGLEQSQFFGPGTRLTVL.

The chain is built from TRBV5-1 and TRBJ2-3, with 11 bases that match TRBD2. This CDR3 spans 17 amino acids. After removal of 4 bases from V and 0 bases from J, the junction contained 7 bases not matched to a gene. CDR1 and CDR2 (germline): SGHRS, YFSETQ. CDR3 amino acids: CASSPGLAGTSTDTQYF. The CDR3 DNA sequence: TGCGCCAGCAGCCCTGGACTAGCGGGTACTAGCACAGATACGCAGTATTTT.